The sequence of this TCR beta chain was determined in a study of T-cell reconstitution after alpha-beta-depleted transplantation in children listed by TCRdb under 2016. Broadly, across the study: Using TCR repertoire profiling, the study followed T-cell immune reconstitution in a quantitative way in children after TCRalphabeta/CD19-depleted allogeneic hematopoietic cell transplantation.

V gives up 6 bases and J gives up 3 bases, and the segment between their germline ends measures 12 bases. Spanning cysteine to phenylalanine, the CDR3 consists of 14 amino acids. The sequence is cut down to CDR3 DNA, 42 bases in frame from base 1. There are many counts of this clonotype. Its specific antigen is unknown. No much larger clone exists at a distance of one base, and base qualities are not known. Library preparation was by PCR. Data came from an Illumina HiSeq 2500. TCR libraries were prepared with molecular barcoding, using unique molecular identifiers to normalize TCRbeta repertoire quantification. Using fastp trimming at Q25 and MiXCR clonotype assembly, TCRdb reanalyzed the public sequencing data and kept in-frame beta chains. Entries that share a CDR3 protein sequence are merged under the most common genes and DNA. Present in this sample are about 70,000 distinct CDR3 sequences, 9.5% to 13% of which were seen just once. The ten largest clonotypes hold under 15% of the sample.

This sample's treatment or condition label indicates: allogeneic hematopoietic cell transplantation with graft depleted of TCRalphabeta T cells and CD19 B cells. The children who served as transplant recipients had been given grafts of TCRalphabeta/CD19-depleted allogeneic hematopoietic cells. Summary of the overall study and its limitations: Hyperexpanded clone frequencies declined over subsequent months; after one year, T-cell counts and TCRbeta diversity were mostly attributed to newly produced T cells. Apparently early alphabetaT-cell count recovery about two months after transplant reportedly relied on only several hundred rapidly expanded clones derived from non-depleted graft cells. In some patients, the high TCRbeta diversity seen at day 60 was put down to recipient T cells and intrathymic progenitors that had survived conditioning.

The source was PBMCs, collected before TCRalphabeta/CD19-depleted stem cell transplant. This sequence uses TRBV12-3 or TRBV12-4 and TRBJ1-5; too little of a D gene remains to name it. The sequence derives from a boy between 10 and 17 years old with acute myeloid leukemia, due to receive a stem cell transplant. The CDR3 protein: CASRRTESNQPQHF. The DNA sequence is given as TGTGCCAGCAGACGGACGGAATCCAATCAGCCCCAGCATTTT.